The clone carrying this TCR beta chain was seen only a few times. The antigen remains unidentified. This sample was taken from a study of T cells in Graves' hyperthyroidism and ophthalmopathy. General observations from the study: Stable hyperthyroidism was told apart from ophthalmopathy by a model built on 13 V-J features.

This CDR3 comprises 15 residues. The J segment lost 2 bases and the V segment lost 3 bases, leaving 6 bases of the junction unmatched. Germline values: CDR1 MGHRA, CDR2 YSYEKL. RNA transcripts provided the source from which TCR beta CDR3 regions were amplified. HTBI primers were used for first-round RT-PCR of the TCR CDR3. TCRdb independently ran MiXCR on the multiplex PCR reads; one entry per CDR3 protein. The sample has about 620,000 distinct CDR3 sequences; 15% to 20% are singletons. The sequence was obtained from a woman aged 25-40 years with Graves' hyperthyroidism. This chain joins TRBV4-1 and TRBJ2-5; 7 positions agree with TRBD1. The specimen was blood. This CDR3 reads CASSQRGQLQETQYF. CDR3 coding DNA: TGCGCCAGCAGCCAGAGGGGACAGCTACAAGAGACCCAGTACTTC.